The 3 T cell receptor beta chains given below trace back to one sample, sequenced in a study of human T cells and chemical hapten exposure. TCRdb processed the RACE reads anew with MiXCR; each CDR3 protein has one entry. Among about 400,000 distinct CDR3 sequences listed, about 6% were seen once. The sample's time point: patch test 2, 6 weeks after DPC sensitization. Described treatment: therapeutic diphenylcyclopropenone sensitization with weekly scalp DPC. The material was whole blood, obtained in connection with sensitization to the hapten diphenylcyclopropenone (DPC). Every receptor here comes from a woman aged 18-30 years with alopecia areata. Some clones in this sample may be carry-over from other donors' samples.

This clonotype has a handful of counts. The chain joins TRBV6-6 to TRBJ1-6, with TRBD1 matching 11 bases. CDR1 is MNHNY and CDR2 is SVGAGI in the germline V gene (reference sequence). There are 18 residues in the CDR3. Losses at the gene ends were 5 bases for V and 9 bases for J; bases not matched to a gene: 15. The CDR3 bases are TGTGCCAGCAGTCCTAGGACAGGGGGCGCTCCTTTTCCTTCACCCCTCCACTTT. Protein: CASSPRTGGAPFPSPLHF.

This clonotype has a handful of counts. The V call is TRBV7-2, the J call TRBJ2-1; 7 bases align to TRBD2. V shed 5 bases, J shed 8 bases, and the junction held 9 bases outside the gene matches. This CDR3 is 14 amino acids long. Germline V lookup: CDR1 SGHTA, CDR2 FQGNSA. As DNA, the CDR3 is TGTGCCAGCAGCACTGGACTAGAACGCGATGAGCAGTTCTTC. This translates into CASSTGLERDEQFF. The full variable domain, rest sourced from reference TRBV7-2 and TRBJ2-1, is GAGVSQSPSNKVTEKGKDVELRCDPISGHTALYWYRQSLGQGLEFLIYFQGNSAPDKSGLPSDRFSAERTGGSVSTLTIQRTQQEDSAVYLCASSTGLERDEQFFGPGTRLTVL.

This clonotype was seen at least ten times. CDR3: CASSQSRTTWRGPREQYF. The CDR3 DNA follows: TGTGCCAGCAGCCAGTCTCGGACGACTTGGCGGGGGCCGAGGGAGCAGTACTTC. This chain connects TRBV3-1 to TRBJ2-7, with D perhaps TRBD2 (7 bases). V lost 3 bases to trimming and J lost 7 bases, with 28 bases between them. This CDR3 is built from 18 residues. Germline lookup yields CDR1 LGHDT and CDR2 YNNKEL (reference sequence).